The entry below gives a single T cell receptor beta chain sequence along with its context. The sample is drawn from a study of shared clonotypes between healthy human individuals. The germline V gene has CDR1 LNHDA and CDR2 SQIVND (reference sequence). V trimming: 3 bases; J trimming: 4 bases; junction bases outside the gene matches: 5. The CDR3 runs to 15 residues. Profiling relied on immunoSEQ multiplex PCR, and the TCRdb table lists in-frame clones only, not all of them. This repertoire shows fewer than 2.5 million clones, over 85% found once; its top ten account for around 0.37%. The chain carries TRBV19 and TRBJ2-1, with TRBD2 identical over 8 bases. The receptor was derived from a man aged 18 to 29 in good health. Some clones in this sample may be carry-over from other donors' samples. The specimen was naive CD4+ T cells from PBMCs. Subset denoted: CD45RA+ positively selected. This CDR3 is CASSITSGRYNEQFF. CDR3 DNA sequence: TGTGCCAGTAGTATTACTAGCGGAAGATACAATGAGCAGTTCTTC.